This TCR beta chain was documented in a study of blood T cells in healthy people across ages. Study in general: Template switching picked up about one barcoded beta molecule for each two T cells. Study findings and constraints: Among T cells, TCR beta diversity per million cells dropped roughly linearly as age rose. Nothing was known about donor CMV status, and this possibly confounded expanded clonotype changes. Comparison with aged donors showed that long-lived donors had more naive CD4+ cells and higher diversity.

This clonotype turned up a few times. Its antigen is unidentified. Primed by a sample-barcoded 5' primer and a J-beta primer mix, a second PCR proceeded for about 7 to 11 cycles. TCRdb re-called the 5' RACE reads with MiXCR, one entry per CDR3 protein. The profile covers roughly 650,000 distinct CDR3 sequences, with approximately 30% appearing a single time and less than 20% taken by the ten largest. The CDR3 spans 13 residues. V gave up 4 bases and J gave up 4 bases, with 8 bases separating them. Germline V gives CDR1 LNHDA, CDR2 SQIVND (reference sequence). The V gene is TRBV19, the J gene TRBJ2-1, with unresolved D. Material for sequencing was blood. The TCR sequence derives from a woman of 80 years or more in good health. The CDR3 reads CASSTATYNEQFF. The CDR3 DNA is TGTGCCAGTAGTACGGCTACGTACAATGAGCAGTTCTTC.